The 9 T cell receptor beta chains given below trace back to one sample, sequenced in a study of T cells in localized non-small cell lung cancer. This table comes from immunoSEQ multiplex PCR, and its TCRdb copy is limited to in-frame clones, with some not included. The sample shows tens of thousands of clones, 80% to 90% of them seen only once. The sample in question was peripheral blood, obtained before any cancer treatment. The receptors here all came from a man between 40 and 70 years old with stage I lung adenocarcinoma.

This clone was seen a single time. This rearrangement joins TRBV7-9 to TRBJ2-5, with 8 bases identical to TRBD1. The CDR3 has 16 residues. Per the germline V gene, CDR1 is SEHNR and CDR2 is FQNEAQ (reference sequence). The ends lost 0 bases at V and 6 bases at J; junction bases unmatched: 9. The CDR3 reads CASSLASGQGRKTQYF. Written as DNA, the CDR3 is TGTGCCAGCAGCTTAGCGAGCGGACAGGGACGGAAGACCCAGTACTTC. Full variable domain (remainder filled in from reference TRBV7-9 and TRBJ2-5): DTGVSQNPRHKITKRGQNVTFRCDPISEHNRLYWYRQTLGQGPEFLTYFQNEAQLEKSRLLSDRFSAERPKGSFSTLEIQRTEQGDSAMYLCASSLASGQGRKTQYFGPGTRLLVL.

V and J are TRBV19 and TRBJ2-7, with D unresolved. Germline-derived CDR1 and CDR2 are LNHDA and SQIVND (reference sequence). This CDR3 has 16 residues. The ends were cut back, 4 bases at V and 7 bases at J, with 23 bases in the middle. For the CDR3, the DNA is TGTGCCAGTAGTAGAACCTCCGGAACCCCGGTGCGGGAGCAGTACTTC. Translating gives CASSRTSGTPVREQYF.

This chain joins TRBV7-3 and TRBJ2-5; weak D call: TRBD2 (6 bases). V lost 11 bases, J lost 7 bases, and 20 bases lay in between. The CDR3 length is 13 residues. Germline V gene data show CDR1 as SGHTA and CDR2 as FQGTGA. CDR3: CAGFGDSHGTQYF. In DNA form, the CDR3 reads TGTGCCGGTTTCGGGGACTCCCACGGGACCCAGTACTTC.

This chain links TRBV11-2 with TRBJ2-5; D may be TRBD1 (5 bases). Germline V CDR1 and CDR2: SGHAT, FQNNGV. There are 13 residues in the CDR3. Trimming removed 2 bases from V and 4 bases from J, with 8 bases in between. The CDR3 here is CASSLYQGETQYF. The CDR3 coding sequence is TGTGCCAGCAGCTTATACCAGGGAGAGACCCAGTACTTC. Combining the CDR3 with reference TRBV11-2 and TRBJ2-5 gives the whole variable domain EAGVAQSPRYKIIEKRQSVAFWCNPISGHATLYWYQQILGQGPKLLIQFQNNGVVDDSQLPKDRFSAERLKGVDSTLKIQPAKLEDSAVYLCASSLYQGETQYFGPGTRLLVL.

The chain joins TRBV5-4 to TRBJ1-2; maybe TRBD1 (5 bases). Trimming removed 9 bases from V and 0 bases from J, with 15 bases in between. The V gene's germline CDR1 is SGHNT and CDR2 YYREEE (reference sequence). The CDR3 runs to 14 residues. The CDR3 sequence: CATKQQGPNYGYTF. CDR3 bases: TGTGCCACCAAGCAGCAGGGCCCTAACTATGGCTACACCTTC.

To note about this clone: Germline is not matched at one junction end, which may reflect a read error. The CDR3 spells CASSSQRPYCSYEQYF. DNA for the CDR3: TGTGCTAGCAGCTCCCAACGGCCTTATTGCTCCTACGAGCAGTACTTC. The chain combines TRBV7-7 with TRBJ2-7, with no clear D. The V gene's germline CDR1 is SSHAT and CDR2 FNYEAQ (reference sequence). The CDR3 covers 16 residues.

This chain joins TRBV4-3 and TRBJ1-5; the match to TRBD1 covers 7 bases. Unmatched junction bases numbered 5, after V lost 0 bases and J lost 6 bases. Germline V lookup: CDR1 LGHNA, CDR2 YSLEER. The CDR3 totals 15 residues. CDR3 DNA: TGCGCCAGCAGCCAAGACTCAGGGGGTGGTCAGCCCCAGCATTTT. The encoded protein is CASSQDSGGGQPQHF.

V is TRBV28 and J is TRBJ2-2; 8 bases agree with TRBD2. The V gene end was trimmed by 5 bases and the J gene end by 1 base; junction bases not matched to a gene: 3. The CDR3 covers 15 residues. Germline V gives CDR1 MDHEN, CDR2 SYDVKM. In DNA form, the CDR3 reads TGTGCCAGCAGTCAGGGACTAGTGAACACCGGGGAGCTGTTTTTT. As protein: CASSQGLVNTGELFF.

This clone was seen a few times. V usage is TRBV30 and J usage is TRBJ1-1; possible D gene TRBD1, 6 bases. V gave up 5 bases and J gave up 6 bases, with 16 bases separating them. CDR1 and CDR2 from the germline V gene are GTSNPN and SVGIG (reference sequence). This CDR3 is built from 13 residues. The CDR3 region is CAWYPGELPEAFF. In DNA form, the CDR3 reads TGTGCCTGGTACCCAGGGGAACTACCTGAAGCTTTCTTT. The full variable domain, its missing parts supplied by reference TRBV30 and TRBJ1-1, is SQTIHQWPATLVQPVGSPLSLECTVEGTSNPNLYWYRQAAGRGLQLLFYSVGIGQISSEVPQNLSASRPQDRQFILSSKKLLLSDSGFYLCAWYPGELPEAFFGQGTRLTVV.